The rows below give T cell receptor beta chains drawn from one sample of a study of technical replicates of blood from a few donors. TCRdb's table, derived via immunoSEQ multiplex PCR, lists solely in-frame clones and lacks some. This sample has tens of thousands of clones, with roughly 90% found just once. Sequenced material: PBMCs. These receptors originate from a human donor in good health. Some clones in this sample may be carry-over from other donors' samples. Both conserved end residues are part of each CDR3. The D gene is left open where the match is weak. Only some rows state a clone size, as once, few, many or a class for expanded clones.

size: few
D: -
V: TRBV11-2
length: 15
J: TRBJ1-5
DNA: TGTGCCAGCAGCTTAGATTGGGGGCTAAATCAGCCCCAGCATTTT
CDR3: CASSLDWGLNQPQHF

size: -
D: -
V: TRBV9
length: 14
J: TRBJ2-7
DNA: TGTGCCAGCAGCGTAGAGGGGACAAGCTACGAGCAGTACTTC
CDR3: CASSVEGTSYEQYF

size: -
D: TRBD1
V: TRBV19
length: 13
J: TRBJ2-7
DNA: TGTGCCAGTAGTATGAGGGGGCTCATCGAGCAGTACTTC
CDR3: CASSMRGLIEQYF

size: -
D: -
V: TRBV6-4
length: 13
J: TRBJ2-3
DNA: TGTGCCAGCAGTGACCTATCCACAGATACGCAGTATTTT
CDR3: CASSDLSTDTQYF

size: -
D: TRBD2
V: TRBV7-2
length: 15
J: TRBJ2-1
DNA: TGTGCCAGCAGCTTAGTTGGCGGGGGGGCCAATGAGCAGTTCTTC
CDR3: CASSLVGGGANEQFF

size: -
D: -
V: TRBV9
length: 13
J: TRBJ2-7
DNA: TGTGCCAGCAGCGAAACAGGGGGGGGCGAGCAGTACTTC
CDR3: CASSETGGGEQYF

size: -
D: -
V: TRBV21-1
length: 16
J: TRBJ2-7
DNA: TGTGCCAGCAGCAAAGTTGAGGGGGCGGGTAACTGTGCGCAGTACTTC
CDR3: CASSKVEGAGNCAQYF

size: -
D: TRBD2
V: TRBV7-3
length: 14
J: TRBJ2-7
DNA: TGTGCCAGCAGCCCCAGCGGGGACCTCAGCGAGCAGTACTTC
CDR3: CASSPSGDLSEQYF

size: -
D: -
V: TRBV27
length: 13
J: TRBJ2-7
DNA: TGTGCCAGCAGTCGGAGAATCTCCTACGAGCAGTACTTC
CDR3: CASSRRISYEQYF

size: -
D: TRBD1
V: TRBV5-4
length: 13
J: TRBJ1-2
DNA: TGTGCCAGCAGACCCGGGACAGGCTATGGCTACACCTTC
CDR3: CASRPGTGYGYTF

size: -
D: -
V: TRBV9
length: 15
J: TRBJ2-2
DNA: TGTGCCAGCAGCGCAAACCTACAGGGTCCGAGGGAGCTGTTTTTT
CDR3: CASSANLQGPRELFF

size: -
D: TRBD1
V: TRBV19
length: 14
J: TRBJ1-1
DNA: TGTGCCAGTAGTTTGACAGGGCCGAACACTGAAGCTTTCTTT
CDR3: CASSLTGPNTEAFF